Presented here are 19 T cell receptor beta chains from one specimen sequenced in a study of blood T cell repertoires in COVID-19. Data came from immunoSEQ multiplex PCR; TCRdb stores just in-frame clones and leaves some out. Among around 200,000 clones, approximately 79% were seen once, and the ten largest hold about 14%. Sequencing used peripheral blood. The receptor set was obtained from a man between 45 and 60 years old who had recovered from COVID-19.

The chain's CDR3 is CSVVPSGINEQFF. CDR3 DNA sequence: TGCAGCGTTGTGCCTAGCGGGATCAATGAGCAGTTCTTC. The chain has TRBV29-1 and TRBJ2-1, with 9 bases that match TRBD2. From germline, CDR1 is SQVTM and CDR2 ANQGSEA. Unmatched junction bases numbered 4, after V lost 4 bases and J lost 6 bases. The CDR3 spans 13 residues.

The J gene is TRBJ2-1, the V gene TRBV4-3; TRBD1 matches 9 bases. The V segment lost 3 bases and the J segment 5 bases; nucleotides outside the gene matches: 8. The germline gives CDR1 LGHNA, CDR2 YSLEER. The length of the CDR3 is 16 residues. The CDR3 DNA follows: TGCGCCAGCAGCCAGAGTCCGGGACAGGGAGACAATGAGCAGTTCTTC. Translation: CASSQSPGQGDNEQFF.

The gene calls are TRBV27 and TRBJ2-1; maybe TRBD2 (6 bases). CDR3 length: 13 residues. Per the germline V gene, CDR1 is MNHEY and CDR2 is SMNVEV (reference sequence). Trimming left V 6 bases short and J 2 bases short, with 8 bases between. In DNA, the CDR3 is TGTGCCAGCAGGGAGGGGACCTACAATGAGCAGTTCTTC. This codes for CASREGTYNEQFF.

The chain couples TRBV30 to TRBJ1-6; the D gene is possibly TRBD1 (6 bases). V lost 3 bases and J 9 bases, leaving 12 bases between the germline ends. CDR3 length: 13 residues. The germline V gene encodes CDR1 GTSNPN and CDR2 SVGIG (reference sequence). CDR3 amino acids: CAWRTGSGSPLHF. The CDR3 DNA reads TGTGCCTGGAGGACAGGCAGTGGTTCACCCCTCCACTTT.

J is TRBJ2-7 and V is TRBV2, with D maybe TRBD2 (5 bases). V was cut by 1 base and J by 2 bases, with 18 bases left in between. This CDR3 contains 17 residues. Germline V CDR1 and CDR2: SNHLY, FYNNEI. The CDR3 DNA sequence: TGTGCCAGCAGTGAAGGGGGTAGGGTAGCGAGAACCTACGAGCAGTACTTC. Its translation is CASSEGGRVARTYEQYF.

This chain connects TRBV19 to TRBJ1-5; 7 bases map to TRBD1. Germline V gene data show CDR1 as LNHDA and CDR2 as SQIVND (reference sequence). J gave up 4 bases and V 5 bases, and 8 bases lay outside the gene matches. The CDR3 has 15 residues. The CDR3 loop reads CASSDFDRANQPQHF. The CDR3 region has the DNA TGTGCCAGTAGTGATTTCGACAGGGCAAATCAGCCCCAGCATTTT.

This clone came up a few times. This chain joins TRBV5-4 and TRBJ1-2; 9 bases line up with TRBD1. CDR3 length: 14 residues. Per germline, CDR1 SGHNT and CDR2 YYREEE (reference sequence). V was pared by 4 bases and J by 2 bases, with 3 bases of the junction left unmatched. Here the CDR3 DNA reads TGTGCCAGCAGCCCAGGACAGGGGAACTATGGCTACACCTTC. It is translated as CASSPGQGNYGYTF.

The rearrangement uses TRBV24-1 and TRBJ1-5, with 8 positions matching TRBD1. The CDR3 extends over 17 amino acids. Germline CDR1 KGHDR, CDR2 SFDVKD. The V and J ends lost 5 bases and 0 bases, in that order; junction bases with no gene match: 8. CDR3 loop: CATSVNRGGNSNQPQHF. CDR3 sequence (DNA): TGTGCCACCAGTGTGAACAGGGGGGGTAATAGCAATCAGCCCCAGCATTTT.

The chain joins TRBV19 to TRBJ2-1; TRBD2 matches at 11 bases. The V and J ends lost 8 bases and 7 bases, in that order; junction bases with no gene match: 10. Germline loops: CDR1 LNHDA, CDR2 SQIVND (reference sequence). The CDR3 covers 15 residues. In DNA, the CDR3 is TGTGCCAGTGGCCAACTAGCGGGAGTAGGTAATGAGCAGTTCTTC. This encodes CASGQLAGVGNEQFF. Variable domain in full (rest from reference TRBV19 and TRBJ2-1): DGGITQSPKYLFRKEGQNVTLSCEQNLNHDAMYWYRQDPGQGLRLIYYSQIVNDFQKGDIAEGYSVSREKKESFPLTVTSAQKNPTAFYLCASGQLAGVGNEQFFGPGTRLTVL.

Points on this clone: Distinct nucleotide sequences in the sample also encode this CDR3. The chain links TRBV9 to TRBJ1-5, with TRBD1 identical over 9 bases. This CDR3 has 14 residues. CDR1 is SGDLS, CDR2 YYNGEE, per germline. V was pared by 0 bases and J by 5 bases, with 0 bases of the junction left unmatched. CDR3 nucleotide sequence: TGTGCCAGCAGCGTAGGGACAGGGGATCAGCCCCAGCATTTT. It encodes CASSVGTGDQPQHF.

The rearrangement links TRBV7-2 to TRBJ2-1; 12 positions agree with TRBD1. V dropped 5 bases and J dropped 8; count of bases not matched to a gene: 4. Germline V gives CDR1 SGHTA, CDR2 FQGNSA. The length of the CDR3 is 14 residues. The CDR3 DNA follows: TGTGCCAGCAGCCGGGACAGGGGGCAGGATGAGCAGTTCTTC. Its protein product is CASSRDRGQDEQFF.

This clone came up a few times. J is TRBJ1-5 and V is TRBV30; 7 bases match TRBD1. The CDR3 is made up of 14 amino acids. Germline V gene data show CDR1 as GTSNPN and CDR2 as SVGIG (reference sequence). V trimming: 2 bases; J trimming: 2 bases; junction bases outside the gene matches: 3. As DNA, the CDR3 is TGTGCCTGGAGTTTTGGACAGGGCAATCAGCCCCAGCATTTT. It codes for CAWSFGQGNQPQHF.

The chain links TRBV12-3 or TRBV12-4 to TRBJ1-2; the D is unclear. The V end lost 6 bases, the J end lost 7 bases, and 15 bases lay between the germline ends. There are 13 residues in the CDR3. DNA of the CDR3: TGTGCCAGCAGCCCTTACCGGGAATTTGGCTACACCTTC. It translates to CASSPYREFGYTF.

V usage is TRBV19 and J usage is TRBJ1-1; D not certain. The CDR3 sequence is 14 residues long. Germline V gene lookup returns CDR1 LNHDA and CDR2 SQIVND (reference sequence). The ends were cut back, 1 base at V and 1 base at J, with 7 bases in the middle. In DNA, the CDR3 is TGTGCCAGTAGTATAGGACAATCGAACACTGAAGCTTTCTTT. Translation: CASSIGQSNTEAFF.

V usage is TRBV19 and J usage is TRBJ2-3, with 15 nucleotides matching TRBD2. The length of the CDR3 is 17 residues. The germline V gene encodes CDR1 LNHDA and CDR2 SQIVND (reference sequence). J lost 5 bases, V lost 3 bases, and 6 bases had no gene match. Written as DNA, the CDR3 is TGTGCCAGTAGTATTGGGACTAGCGGGAGGAGGGGAGATACGCAGTATTTT. Translation gives CASSIGTSGRRGDTQYF.

This rearrangement joins TRBV10-3 to TRBJ1-1, with D tentatively TRBD1 (5 bases). Trimming took off 11 bases at V and 0 bases at J, with 10 bases between the two ends. CDR3 length: 12 amino acids. Germline values: CDR1 ENHRY, CDR2 SYGVKD. Here the CDR3 DNA reads TGTGCCTTCGGGGGAGTGAACACTGAAGCTTTCTTT. Its translation: CAFGGVNTEAFF.

This clone was seen repeatedly, ten times or more. The sample holds other DNA sequences that translate to the same CDR3. The chain joins TRBV10-3 to TRBJ2-5, with D tentatively TRBD2 (6 bases). V was cut by 0 bases and J by 2 bases, with 7 bases left in between. The CDR3 has 14 amino acids. Germline V gene sequence: CDR1 ENHRY, CDR2 SYGVKD. The DNA for the CDR3 is TGTGCCATCAGTGAGTCCGGGACTCAAGAGACCCAGTACTTC. Translated: CAISESGTQETQYF.

This clone was observed a handful of times. This rearrangement joins TRBV5-1 to TRBJ1-2, with unresolved D. The CDR3 totals 14 residues. CDR1 and CDR2 (germline): SGHRS, YFSETQ. Between the trimmed V and J ends, which lost 1 base and 6 bases, there was a span of 13 bases. CDR3 sequence (DNA): TGCGCCAGCAGCTTGATACTGTCGGGAAATGGCTACACCTTC. Translated, it gives CASSLILSGNGYTF.

Details on this clone: Other DNA sequences in this specimen translate into the identical CDR3. The chain joins TRBV18 to TRBJ2-1, with TRBD2 matching over 7 bases. With 2 bases clipped from V and 5 bases from J, the junction kept 0 bases outside the gene matches. The CDR3 runs to 13 residues. Germline CDR1 and CDR2: KGHSH and LQKENI. CDR3 sequence (DNA): TGTGCCAGCTCACCAGGGGGGGACAATGAGCAGTTCTTC. Translated: CASSPGGDNEQFF.